Presented here are 6 T cell receptor beta chains from one specimen sequenced in a study of beta chain features in type 1 diabetes. Expressed TCRB transcripts were sequenced, since all the RNA that had been isolated was reverse transcribed. TCRdb keeps only in-frame clones here, not all; method: immunoSEQ multiplex PCR. The sample holds some 220,000 clones; roughly 10% are singletons and the top ten take over 1%. The material sequenced was central memory CD4+ T cells from blood. These TCRs come from a young man in good health.

This clone was seen at least ten times. The chain combines TRBV7-9 with TRBJ2-1; the D gene could be TRBD1 or TRBD2 (5 bases each). This CDR3 spans 13 amino acids. Trimming took off 6 bases at V and 8 bases at J, with 14 bases between the two ends. Germline loops: CDR1 SEHNR, CDR2 FQNEAQ (reference sequence). The CDR3, as DNA: TGTGCCAGCAGGGGACCAGGGAGCGATGAGCAGTTCTTC. Translation gives CASRGPGSDEQFF.

For this clone: This CDR3 is also generated by other DNA sequences in the sample. CDR3: CASSYGSGNTIYF. As DNA, the CDR3 is TGTGCCAGCAGTTACGGTTCTGGAAACACCATATATTTT. The J gene is TRBJ1-3, the V gene TRBV6-5; D not resolved. Germline V CDR1 and CDR2: MNHEY, SVGAGI. Trimming removed 2 bases at V and 1 base at J, with 3 bases between. The CDR3 spans 13 residues.

The V and J genes are TRBV7-9 and TRBJ2-7; 9 bases are a match to TRBD1. Losses at the gene ends were 1 base for V and 5 bases for J; bases not matched to a gene: 12. Per the germline V gene, CDR1 is SEHNR and CDR2 is FQNEAQ (reference sequence). The CDR3 is 17 residues long. The CDR3 loop reads CASSLGIVGQGGDEQYF. As DNA, the CDR3 is TGTGCCAGCAGCTTAGGAATAGTGGGACAGGGTGGCGACGAGCAGTACTTC.

This clone was counted between two and nine times. The chain recombines TRBV5-1 with TRBJ2-1, with D unclear. Trimming took off 0 bases at V and 6 bases at J, with 10 bases between the two ends. CDR3 size: 14 residues. Germline V lookup: CDR1 SGHRS, CDR2 YFSETQ. The CDR3 loop is CASSLVPWGNEQFF. The CDR3 DNA reads TGCGCCAGCAGCTTGGTTCCCTGGGGCAATGAGCAGTTCTTC.

At least ten counts were recorded for this clone. Other DNA variants within this sample encode the same CDR3. The chain links TRBV5-1 to TRBJ2-5, with 10 bases aligning to TRBD2. V trimming: 4 bases; J trimming: 2 bases; junction bases outside the gene matches: 8. The CDR3 covers 16 residues. Germline assignment: CDR1 SGHRS and CDR2 YFSETQ. The CDR3 region is CASSEWTSGVQETQYF. Here the CDR3 DNA reads TGCGCCAGCAGCGAGTGGACTAGCGGTGTACAAGAGACCCAGTACTTC.

A note on this clone: Other DNA variants within this sample encode the same CDR3. V is TRBV7-9 and J is TRBJ2-3, with TRBD2 as a possible D gene (5 bases). V was clipped by 5 bases and J by 6 bases, with 9 bases between them. CDR1 SEHNR and CDR2 FQNEAQ come from the germline V gene (reference sequence). The CDR3 length is 12 residues. CDR3 coding DNA: TGTGCCAGCAGCCCGTCGGGGGATACGCAGTATTTT. It codes for CASSPSGDTQYF.